This T cell receptor beta chain originates from a study of blood T cell repertoires in COVID-19. Looking at the study overall: The United States, Italy and Spain provided the acute and convalescent COVID-19 samples. T cells, B-cell-depleted T cells, or PBMCs provided the cDNA or gDNA that served as material.

Clones were sequenced by immunoSEQ multiplex PCR, and TCRdb holds only the in-frame ones, with some missing. There are roughly 190,000 clones in the sample; less than 85% occur only once, and around 11% lies in the top ten. The CDR3 is 16 amino acids. V was clipped by 2 bases and J by 7 bases, with 23 bases between them. Germline CDR1 reads GTSNPN; CDR2 reads SVGIG (reference sequence). Material for sequencing was peripheral blood. This chain links TRBV30 with TRBJ1-1; D gene uncertain. This receptor was taken from a woman aged 50 to 65 with acute or convalescent COVID-19. The CDR3 is CAWSSRRGTKLLEAFF. The CDR3 DNA reads as TGTGCCTGGAGTTCCCGACGCGGCACTAAACTACTTGAAGCTTTCTTT.